Below, 10 T cell receptor beta chains from the same sample are listed, as sequenced in a study of blood T cell repertoires in COVID-19. Produced via immunoSEQ multiplex PCR; TCRdb's table is partial and in-frame only. The table has about 200,000 clones, about 80% seen once; the top ten hold 6% to 8%. What was sequenced was PBMCs or T cells enriched from blood (not recorded which). These receptors originate from a man in his forties who had recovered from COVID-19.

The CDR3 DNA reads as TGTGCCAGCAGCCAGGGCTCGACATCACCCCTCCACTTT. Its translation is CASSQGSTSPLHF. The J gene is TRBJ1-6, the V gene TRBV3-1 (or the pseudogene TRBV3-2); D is unresolved. Germline V lookup: CDR1 LGHDT, CDR2 YNNKEL (reference sequence). The V end was cut by 3 bases, the J end by 10 bases, with 10 bases between. The CDR3 covers 13 residues.

V gene TRBV6-5 combines with J gene TRBJ2-5; D possibly corresponds to TRBD1 (5 bases). CDR1 and CDR2 from the germline V gene are MNHEY and SVGAGI. CDR3 length: 13 residues. Between the trimmed V and J ends, which lost 8 bases and 4 bases, there was a span of 14 bases. CDR3 residues: CASCRRVGETQYF. CDR3 sequence (DNA): TGTGCCAGCTGTCGCAGGGTTGGAGAGACCCAGTACTTC.

V gene TRBV5-6 combines with J gene TRBJ2-7; D is perhaps TRBD1 (5 bases). The germline gives CDR1 SGHDT, CDR2 YYEEEE. V was cut by 4 bases and J by 4 bases, with 6 bases left in between. This CDR3 is 11 amino acids long. Written as DNA, the CDR3 is TGTGCCAGCAGCCAGGGTTACGAGCAGTACTTC. It encodes CASSQGYEQYF.

This clone was seen only once. This chain joins TRBV5-6 and TRBJ2-5, with 9 bases identical to TRBD1. Germline V gene sequence: CDR1 SGHDT, CDR2 YYEEEE. The CDR3 runs 14 residues. V lost 6 bases to trimming and J lost 5 bases; unmatched junction nucleotides: 8. The CDR3 sequence: CASTWDRVWETQYF. DNA of the CDR3: TGTGCCAGCACCTGGGACAGGGTATGGGAGACCCAGTACTTC.

This rearrangement joins TRBV11-2 to TRBJ1-1; D possibly corresponds to TRBD1 (5 bases). Germline V CDR1 and CDR2: SGHAT, FQNNGV. Trimming removed 0 bases from V and 1 base from J, with 12 bases in between. The CDR3 is made up of 16 amino acids. The CDR3 here is CASSLEGATSNTEAFF. As DNA, the CDR3 is TGTGCCAGCAGCTTAGAAGGGGCGACCTCGAACACTGAAGCTTTCTTT. Together with reference TRBV11-2 and TRBJ1-1, the CDR3 gives the full variable domain: EAGVAQSPRYKIIEKRQSVAFWCNPISGHATLYWYQQILGQGPKLLIQFQNNGVVDDSQLPKDRFSAERLKGVDSTLKIQPAKLEDSAVYLCASSLEGATSNTEAFFGQGTRLTVV.

CDR3 loop: CASSEWGGNYEQYF. DNA of the CDR3: TGTGCCAGCAGTGAGTGGGGGGGCAACTACGAGCAGTACTTC. This sequence joins TRBV6-1 and TRBJ2-7; the D gene is possibly TRBD2 (7 bases). Per the germline V gene, CDR1 is MNHNS and CDR2 is SASEGT. Deletions cut 3 bases from V and 3 bases from J, with 12 bases between. The CDR3 has 14 residues.

There are a few counts of this clone. CDR3 coding DNA: TGTGCCATCAGTGAATCAGGGGTGGGCTACGAGCAGTACTTC. Translating it yields CAISESGVGYEQYF. This rearrangement joins TRBV10-3 to TRBJ2-7; possible D gene TRBD1, 6 bases. Germline CDR1 and CDR2: ENHRY and SYGVKD. The CDR3 sequence is 14 residues long. V gave up 3 bases and J gave up 3 bases, with 12 bases separating them.

The rearrangement links TRBV5-6 to TRBJ2-5; 7 bases are a match to TRBD1. J gave up 7 bases and V 4 bases, and 7 bases lay outside the gene matches. Germline lookup yields CDR1 SGHDT and CDR2 YYEEEE. The CDR3 totals 13 residues. CDR3 amino acids: CASSVTGRATQYF. CDR3 coding DNA: TGTGCCAGCAGCGTGACAGGGCGGGCGACCCAGTACTTC. Complete variable domain (other parts from reference TRBV5-6 and TRBJ2-5): DAGVTQSPTHLIKTRGQQVTLRCSPKSGHDTVSWYQQALGQGPQFIFQYYEEEERQRGNFPDRFSGHQFPNYSSELNVNALLLGDSALYLCASSVTGRATQYFGPGTRLLVL.

Written as DNA, the CDR3 is TGTGCCAGCAGCCCGGGGGGGAAGGGTGAACTGTTTTTT. It encodes CASSPGGKGELFF. This chain links TRBV9 with TRBJ1-4; possible D gene TRBD1, 5 bases. Trimming stripped 4 bases from V and 12 bases from J, with 16 bases between. The CDR3 contains 13 residues. The germline V gene encodes CDR1 SGDLS and CDR2 YYNGEE. The variable domain in full, completed from reference TRBV9 and TRBJ1-4, reads DSGVTQTPKHLITATGQRVTLRCSPRSGDLSVYWYQQSLDQGLQFLIQYYNGEERAKGNILERFSAQQFPDLHSELNLSSLELGDSALYFCASSPGGKGELFFGSGTQLSVL.

The J gene is TRBJ2-2, the V gene TRBV24-1; 7 bases match TRBD2. This CDR3 spans 17 amino acids. V lost 0 bases, J lost 1 base, and 4 bases stayed unmatched. Germline CDR1 reads KGHDR; CDR2 reads SFDVKD. DNA of the CDR3: TGTGCCACCAGTGATTTGAGCGGGAAGAAGAACACCGGGGAGCTGTTTTTT. Translated: CATSDLSGKKNTGELFF.